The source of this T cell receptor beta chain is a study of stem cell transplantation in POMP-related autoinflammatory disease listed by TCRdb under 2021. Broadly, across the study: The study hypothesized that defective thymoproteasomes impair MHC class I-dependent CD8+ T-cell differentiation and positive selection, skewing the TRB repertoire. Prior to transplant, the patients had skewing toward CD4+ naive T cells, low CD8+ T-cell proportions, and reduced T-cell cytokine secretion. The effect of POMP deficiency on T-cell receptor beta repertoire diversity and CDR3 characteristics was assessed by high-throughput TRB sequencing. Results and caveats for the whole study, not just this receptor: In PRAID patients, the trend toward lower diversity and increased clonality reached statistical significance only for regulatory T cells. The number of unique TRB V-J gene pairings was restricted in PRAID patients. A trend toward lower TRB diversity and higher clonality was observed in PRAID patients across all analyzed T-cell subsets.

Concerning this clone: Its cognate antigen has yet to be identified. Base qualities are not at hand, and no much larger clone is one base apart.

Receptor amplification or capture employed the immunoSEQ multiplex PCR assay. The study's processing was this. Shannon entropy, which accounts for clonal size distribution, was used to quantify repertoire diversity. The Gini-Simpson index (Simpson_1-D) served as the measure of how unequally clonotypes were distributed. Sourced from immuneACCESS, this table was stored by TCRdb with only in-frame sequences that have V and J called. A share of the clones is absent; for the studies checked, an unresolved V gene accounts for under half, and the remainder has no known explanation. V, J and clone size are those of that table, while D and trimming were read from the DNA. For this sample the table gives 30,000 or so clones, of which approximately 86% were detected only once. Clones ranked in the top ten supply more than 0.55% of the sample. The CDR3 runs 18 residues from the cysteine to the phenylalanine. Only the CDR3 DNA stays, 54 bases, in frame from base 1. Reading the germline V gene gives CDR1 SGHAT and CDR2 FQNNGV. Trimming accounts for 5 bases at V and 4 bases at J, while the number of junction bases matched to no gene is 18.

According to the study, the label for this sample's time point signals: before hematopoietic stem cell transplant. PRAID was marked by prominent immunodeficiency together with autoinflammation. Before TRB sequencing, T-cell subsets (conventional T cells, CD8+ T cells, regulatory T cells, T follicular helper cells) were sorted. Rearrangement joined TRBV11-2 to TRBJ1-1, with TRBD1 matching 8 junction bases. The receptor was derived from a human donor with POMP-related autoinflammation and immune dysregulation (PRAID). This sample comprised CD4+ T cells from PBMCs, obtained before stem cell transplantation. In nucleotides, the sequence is TGTGCCAGCAGCCTAGGACAGGGTTTAAGGACCTCGTTCACTGAAGCTTTCTTT. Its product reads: CASSLGQGLRTSFTEAFF.